This T cell receptor (beta chain) was retrieved from a study of T cell responses to AZD1222 COVID-19 vaccine (dated by TCRdb to about 2021). A note on the overall study: Because spike-specific TCR depth and breadth did not differ between the two schedules, AZD1222 recipients who got a second dose at roughly 4 weeks were pooled with those who got a second dose at roughly 12 weeks. A total of 233 trial participants underwent TCR sequencing, of whom about 200 had received two doses of AZD1222 and about 26 had received two doses of the MenACWY control vaccine. Trial participants were enrolled by age into subgroups of 18-55, 56-69 and 70-plus years, and about 150, 27 and 61 TCR-sequenced participants, respectively, were included in these subgroups.

Interpreted using the paper, the time point label stands for: baseline before first vaccination. Samples from vaccinated people were obtained from the UK trials COV001 and COV002, which included a single-blind randomized controlled phase 2/3 trial of AZD1222 (ChAdOx1 nCoV-19) in healthy adults. For TCRbeta chain sequencing, PBMC samples were collected from trial participants at day 0 and at day 28 after the second dose. The CDR3 measures 16 amino acids from cysteine to phenylalanine. Of the read, only the CDR3 DNA is kept; its 48 bases are in frame from base 1. Relative to germline, V is missing 3 bases and J is missing 2 bases, with 8 bases of the junction outside any gene match. The germline V gene (reference sequence) sets CDR1 to LGHDT and CDR2 to YNNKEL. The CDR3 regions of human TCRbeta chains were subjected to immunosequencing. In the original analysis: Repertoire TCRs were checked for matches against a reference library of SARS-CoV-2-specific TCRs that had been generated using the MIRA antigen-specificity platform. Breadth was defined as the fraction of unique TCRs that were SARS-CoV-2-associated. Depth was defined as the fraction of total T cells that were SARS-CoV-2-associated. Using the MIRA data, every spike-specific TCR was mapped to the spike region that the TCR reacted to and assigned to either a CD4 or a CD8 class. Log10-transformed breadth and depth values were compared by one-way ANOVA with Sidak's multiple comparisons tests. This immuneACCESS table, as held by TCRdb, lists in-frame sequences with V and J called but not all clones. Of the missing ones, under half trace to an unresolved V gene in checked studies; the others have no known cause. V and J calls and clone size come straight from that table; D and trimming were deduced from the DNA. Recorded for this sample are around 79,000 clones; 70% to 90% of them occurred a single time. Roughly 20% of the sample is held by the ten biggest clonotypes.

Findings and caveats that apply to the study as a whole: The vaccine-associated CD4 TCRs covered the entire spike protein, and the dominant responses fell in regions 160-218 and 743-854. Most participants were white British and females outnumbered males, and the authors suggested that clonal diversity may have been underestimated. Reportedly, almost half of the unique spike-specific TCRs recognized epitopes lying outside the regions that are mutated in the B.1.351 and B.1.1.7 variants. In the small 56-69-year group, the increase in depth fell short of significance, most likely because of low power. Because no samples from the day 14 peak response were available, repertoires could be characterized only after the peak T cell response. Conclusions about previously exposed vaccinees are limited, since just 5 or 6 AZD1222 recipients were seropositive for SARS-CoV-2 at baseline. Spike-specific TCR breadth and depth rose significantly after two AZD1222 doses compared with day 0 and with MenACWY recipients.

To note about this clone: It lacks a known antigen. It has no much larger one-base neighbor in the sample; base qualities were not kept.

The chain uses TRBV3-1 (or the pseudogene TRBV3-2) and TRBJ2-7, and 9 bases in between align with TRBD1. The sequence came from an adult in good health. Source: peripheral blood, taken on day 0 of AZD1222 vaccination. DNA sequence: TGTGCCAGCAGCCACTCCGGGACAGGGAGACCCTACGAGCAGTACTTC. Its translation reads: CASSHSGTGRPYEQYF.